This entry concerns a single T cell receptor beta chain. Its antigen is unidentified. These data originate in a study of response to subunit inactivated influenza vaccine. Study findings and constraints: Authors proposed each seasonal influenza vaccination draws in few new T cells.

TCRdb re-analysed the RT-PCR reads in MiXCR, keeping a single row per CDR3 protein. The repertoire includes around 850,000 distinct CDR3 sequences, less than 20% of them detected once, and approximately 10% sits in the top ten. Trimming took off 2 bases at V and 0 bases at J, with 9 bases between the two ends. This CDR3 spans 15 amino acids. Germline V gives CDR1 SGHDN, CDR2 FVKESK. The material sequenced was PBMCs from blood, taken less than 6 days after vaccination. The V and J genes are TRBV14 and TRBJ2-3, with D maybe TRBD1 (6 bases). The TCR sequence derives from a man aged 45-65 years who received an inactivated influenza vaccine. CDR3 DNA sequence: TGTGCCAGCAGCCAATTCGGACAGAGCACAGATACGCAGTATTTT. As protein: CASSQFGQSTDTQYF.